This T cell receptor beta chain derives from a study of shared clonotypes between healthy human individuals. Across the whole study: A couple of women and a few men aged 18 to 49 served as donors.

Findings and caveats of the study: Clonotypes shared by all four donors outscored non-shared clonotypes in generation probability.

The authors distributed each subset's genomic DNA evenly over several immunoSEQ plates. The authors' processing: Junction-only sequences without quality scores came from ImmunoSEQ, so filtering differed. Generated by immunoSEQ multiplex PCR, the TCRdb table keeps only in-frame clones and is missing some. V, J and clone size were drawn from that table, and D and trimming were deduced from the DNA. The sample records about 120,000 clones, 55% to 70% being singletons. Deletions cut 2 bases from V and 8 bases from J, with 12 bases between. CDR3 size: 14 residues. Germline V lookup: CDR1 SGHVS, CDR2 FNYEAQ. Points on this clone: Its antigen is unknown.

The sample comprised memory CD8+ T cells sorted from blood. Specified subset: CD45RO+ cells pooled with CCR7-negative TemRA cells. The chain uses TRBV7-6 and TRBJ1-4; D is unresolved. This clonotype originated in a woman aged 25 to 45 in good health. CDR3 sequence: CASSLSIVGEKLFF. The CDR3 DNA reads as TGTGCCAGCAGCTTATCTATCGTGGGGGAAAAACTGTTTTTT. Complete variable domain (other parts from reference TRBV7-6 and TRBJ1-4): GAGVSQSPRYKVTKRGQDVALRCDPISGHVSLYWYRQALGQGPEFLTYFNYEAQQDKSGLPNDRFSAERPEGSISTLTIQRTEQRDSAMYRCASSLSIVGEKLFFGSGTQLSVL.